The 23 T cell receptor beta chains listed next were all sequenced from one sample in a study of T-cell memory formation after mild COVID-19. TCRdb re-called the 5' RACE reads through MiXCR, storing one row per CDR3 protein. This table holds hundreds of thousands of distinct CDR3 sequences, about a sixth found once. The sequenced material came from PBMCs or a T cell subset sorted from them (not recorded which). These TCRs come from a man aged 18 to 29 who had mild COVID-19 (a few samples of this study predate the infection). Cell type and time point are not known.

The V gene is TRBV6-5, the J gene TRBJ2-5; D remains ambiguous. This CDR3 is 13 amino acids long. Per germline, CDR1 MNHEY and CDR2 SVGAGI. V was shortened by 3 bases and J by 2 bases, with 7 bases between the two germline ends. The CDR3 DNA is TGTGCCAGCAGTTATGGCAGGCAAGAGACCCAGTACTTC. Translating gives CASSYGRQETQYF.

The rearrangement uses TRBV7-3 and TRBJ2-2; perhaps TRBD2 as D (6 bases). In germline, CDR1 is SGHTA, CDR2 FQGTGA. Deletions cut 5 bases from V and 0 bases from J, with 16 bases between. The CDR3 is made up of 17 amino acids. CDR3 sequence: CASSLGRRGSNTGELFF. In nucleotides, the CDR3 is TGTGCCAGCAGCCTGGGACGGCGGGGATCGAACACCGGGGAGCTGTTTTTT.

The V gene is TRBV5-1, the J gene TRBJ2-2, with TRBD1 matching over 8 bases. V dropped 2 bases and J dropped 3; count of bases not matched to a gene: 6. The CDR3 totals 16 residues. CDR1 SGHRS and CDR2 YFSETQ come from the germline V gene. CDR3 residues: CASSFLATGDTGELFF. The CDR3 region has the DNA TGCGCCAGCAGCTTTTTGGCGACAGGGGACACCGGGGAGCTGTTTTTT.

This clonotype was seen a few times. The chain couples TRBV5-1 to TRBJ1-5; unclear D gene. Between the trimmed V and J ends, which lost 4 bases and 5 bases, there was a span of 10 bases. Germline V lookup: CDR1 SGHRS, CDR2 YFSETQ. This CDR3 contains 13 residues. DNA of the CDR3: TGCGCCAGCAGCCTCGACGGCTATCAGCCCCAGCATTTT. Translated, it gives CASSLDGYQPQHF.

The chain is built from TRBV12-3 or TRBV12-4 and TRBJ1-2; 7 bases agree with TRBD1. This CDR3 has 14 amino acids. V gave up 6 bases and J gave up 2 bases; unmatched junction bases: 6. CDR3 nucleotide sequence: TGTGCCAGCAGCCATTTACAGGGGAACTATGGCTACACCTTC. It specifies CASSHLQGNYGYTF.

The rearrangement uses TRBV6-1 and TRBJ2-7; no firm D call. The V end lost 7 bases, the J end lost 3 bases, and 16 bases lay between the germline ends. The CDR3 runs 14 residues. Germline V gene sequence: CDR1 MNHNS, CDR2 SASEGT. CDR3 residues: CASIASPGYYEQYF. The CDR3 DNA is TGTGCCAGCATCGCTTCCCCTGGCTACTACGAGCAGTACTTC.

This clonotype has a handful of counts. The chain couples TRBV7-3 to TRBJ2-1; D unresolved. Germline CDR1 reads SGHTA; CDR2 reads FQGTGA. Trimming took off 1 base at V and 0 bases at J, with 7 bases between the two ends. CDR3 size: 15 residues. Here the CDR3 reads CASSLKGSSYNEQFF. As DNA, the CDR3 is TGTGCCAGCAGCTTAAAGGGTAGCTCCTACAATGAGCAGTTCTTC.

This chain's CDR3 is CASSTGYTEAFF. The CDR3 nucleotides are TGTGCCAGCAGTACAGGTTACACTGAAGCTTTCTTT. The chain recombines TRBV6-1 with TRBJ1-1, with D possibly TRBD1 on 5 matching bases. This CDR3 is built from 12 residues. Germline lookup yields CDR1 MNHNS and CDR2 SASEGT. V lost 5 bases to trimming and J lost 3 bases, with 7 bases between them.

In this sample, this clonotype turned up many times. The chain carries TRBV7-9 and TRBJ2-5; possible D gene TRBD2, 6 bases. CDR1 is SEHNR, CDR2 FQNEAQ, per germline (reference sequence). Trimming removed 4 bases at V and 1 base at J, with 13 bases between. This CDR3 region has 15 residues. The CDR3 DNA is TGTGCCAGCAGCTGGGGGGACCATTTCCAAGAGACCCAGTACTTC. It specifies CASSWGDHFQETQYF.

The chain couples TRBV6-2 or TRBV6-3 to TRBJ1-1; tentatively, D is TRBD1 (5 bases). V was clipped by 7 bases and J by 3 bases, with 15 bases between them. Germline CDR1 MNHEY, CDR2 SVGEGT. This CDR3 has 14 residues. The CDR3 nucleotides read TGTGCCAGCAACCACGGCGCCAGGGACACTGAAGCTTTCTTT. Its translation is CASNHGARDTEAFF.

This clonotype was seen a handful of times. The chain couples TRBV9 to TRBJ2-4, with 7 bases lining up with TRBD2. Trimming took 1 base from V and 4 from J; bases not matched to a gene: 2. The CDR3 contains 14 residues. In germline, CDR1 is SGDLS, CDR2 YYNGEE. CDR3 in amino acids: CASSVSGGKNIQYF. CDR3 nucleotide sequence: TGTGCCAGCAGCGTATCGGGGGGTAAAAACATTCAGTACTTC.

The V and J genes are TRBV11-2 and TRBJ2-1, with TRBD2 matching over 12 bases. Per germline, CDR1 SGHAT and CDR2 FQNNGV. After removal of 6 bases from V and 4 bases from J, the junction contained 7 bases not matched to a gene. The CDR3 length is 16 residues. The CDR3 sequence: CASRDTSGGHYNEQFF. CDR3 DNA: TGTGCCAGCAGAGATACTAGCGGGGGGCATTACAATGAGCAGTTCTTC.

This clonotype came up many times. This chain links TRBV9 with TRBJ2-1; D gene uncertain. V lost 0 bases and J lost 6, with 10 bases in between. Germline lookup yields CDR1 SGDLS and CDR2 YYNGEE. CDR3 length equals 14 residues. The CDR3 nucleotides are TGTGCCAGCAGCGTAGCCCCACCCAGCAATGAGCAGTTCTTC. Protein sequence: CASSVAPPSNEQFF.

This clonotype was seen a handful of times. The chain recombines TRBV5-1 with TRBJ1-2; TRBD1 matches at 7 bases. Unmatched junction bases numbered 10, after V lost 4 bases and J lost 4 bases. CDR1 and CDR2 (germline): SGHRS, YFSETQ. CDR3 size: 15 residues. The CDR3 spells CASSPIAGGSYGYTF. CDR3 bases: TGCGCCAGCAGCCCCATTGCAGGGGGTAGCTATGGCTACACCTTC.

The sample holds a few counts of this clonotype. CDR3 amino acids: CASSLVVTSGTGELFF. In nucleotides, the CDR3 is TGTGCCAGCAGCTTAGTAGTTACTAGCGGAACCGGGGAGCTGTTTTTT. The chain combines TRBV11-2 with TRBJ2-2; 8 nucleotides agree with TRBD2. J was trimmed by 5 bases and V by 1 base; bases with no gene match: 6. There are 16 residues in the CDR3. Germline CDR1 reads SGHAT; CDR2 reads FQNNGV.

This rearrangement joins TRBV5-1 to TRBJ1-1; a weak D match, TRBD1 (6 bases). Germline CDR1 is SGHRS and CDR2 is YFSETQ. With 3 bases removed from V and 3 bases from J, the gap between germline ends came to 9 bases. The CDR3 is 13 residues long. The CDR3 nucleotides are TGCGCCAGCAGCTGGAGGGGGGACACTGAAGCTTTCTTT. The encoded protein is CASSWRGDTEAFF.

This clonotype was seen many times. The rearrangement joins TRBV4-3 to TRBJ1-1, with 8 bases aligning to TRBD1. The CDR3 contains 15 residues. The germline V gene has CDR1 LGHNA and CDR2 YSLEER. The J segment lost 4 bases and the V segment lost 1 base, leaving 5 bases of the junction unmatched. The CDR3 protein is CASSQGRDRSTEAFF. DNA for the CDR3: TGCGCCAGCAGCCAAGGACGGGACAGGAGCACTGAAGCTTTCTTT.

This chain joins TRBV7-8 and TRBJ1-2; D is possibly TRBD1 (6 bases). The germline V gene has CDR1 SGHVS and CDR2 FQNEAQ. V was clipped by 2 bases and J by 6 bases, with 22 bases between them. The CDR3 has 17 residues. CDR3 bases: TGTGCCAGCAGCTTAAATACCGGGGGCCTCCGGGTGGATGGCTACACCTTC. This codes for CASSLNTGGLRVDGYTF.

The V and J genes are TRBV7-2 and TRBJ1-1; D is ambiguous. Trimming took 3 bases from V and 1 from J, leaving 12 bases between them. The germline gives CDR1 SGHTA, CDR2 FQGNSA. The CDR3 length is 15 residues. CDR3 residues: CASSFTLERNTEAFF. The CDR3 DNA follows: TGTGCCAGCAGCTTTACCTTAGAAAGGAACACTGAAGCTTTCTTT.

This clonotype was counted between two and nine times. This rearrangement joins TRBV19 to TRBJ2-5; D tentatively reads TRBD1 or TRBD2 (5 bases each). CDR1 LNHDA and CDR2 SQIVND come from the germline V gene (reference sequence). V was shortened by 5 bases and J by 1 base, with 14 bases between the two germline ends. The CDR3 totals 15 residues. This CDR3 reads CASSGGTTRQETQYF. CDR3 coding DNA: TGTGCCAGTAGTGGGGGAACGACCCGCCAAGAGACCCAGTACTTC.

In this sample, this clonotype turned up a few times. The chain uses TRBV25-1 and TRBJ1-6; D is uncertain. Germline CDR1 reads MGHDK; CDR2 reads SYGVNS. This CDR3 is built from 13 residues. V was trimmed by 8 bases and J by 5 bases, leaving 10 bases between them. The CDR3 loop is CASSYTDNSPLHF. As DNA, the CDR3 is TGTGCCAGCTCCTACACGGATAATTCACCCCTCCACTTT.

This clonotype turned up a few times. The chain recombines TRBV4-1 with TRBJ2-5; the match to TRBD2 covers 7 bases. Germline assignment: CDR1 MGHRA and CDR2 YSYEKL. After removal of 6 bases from V and 1 base from J, the junction contained 11 bases not matched to a gene. There are 16 residues in the CDR3. CDR3 DNA sequence: TGCGCCAGCAGGTCCACCGGGACTAATTCCCAAGAGACCCAGTACTTC. As protein: CASRSTGTNSQETQYF.

The chain has TRBV24-1 and TRBJ1-6; the D gene is possibly TRBD1 (5 bases). Germline CDR1 reads KGHDR; CDR2 reads SFDVKD. Between the trimmed V and J ends, which lost 0 bases and 8 bases, there was a span of 13 bases. The CDR3 covers 16 residues. DNA of the CDR3: TGTGCCACCAGTGATTTGCGGTGCAGGGCGGATTCACCCCTCCACTTT. Protein sequence: CATSDLRCRADSPLHF.